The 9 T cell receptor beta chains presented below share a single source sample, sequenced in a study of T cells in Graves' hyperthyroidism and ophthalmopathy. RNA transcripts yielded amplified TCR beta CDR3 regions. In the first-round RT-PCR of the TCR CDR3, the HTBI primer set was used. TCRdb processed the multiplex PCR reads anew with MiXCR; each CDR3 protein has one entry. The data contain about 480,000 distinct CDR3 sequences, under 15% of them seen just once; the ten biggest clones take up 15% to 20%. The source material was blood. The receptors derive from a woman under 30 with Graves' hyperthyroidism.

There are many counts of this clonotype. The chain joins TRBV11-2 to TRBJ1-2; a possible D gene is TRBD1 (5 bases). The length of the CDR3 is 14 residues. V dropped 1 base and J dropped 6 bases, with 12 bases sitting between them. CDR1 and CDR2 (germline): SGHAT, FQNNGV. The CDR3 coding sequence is TGTGCCAGCAGCTTAGGTGCAGGGCGCGATGGCTACACCTTC. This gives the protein CASSLGAGRDGYTF.

CDR3 sequence: CASSYAGQGPGYTF. CDR3 nucleotides: TGTGCCAGCAGTTACGCAGGACAGGGGCCTGGCTACACCTTC. This chain connects TRBV6-5 to TRBJ1-2, with 9 bases identical to TRBD1. V was clipped by 2 bases and J by 7 bases; unmatched bases: 5. Germline CDR1 and CDR2: MNHEY and SVGAGI. The CDR3 has 14 amino acids.

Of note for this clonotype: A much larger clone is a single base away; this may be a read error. In DNA form, the CDR3 reads TGCAGTGCTAGGACCGGGACTGTATACAATGAGCAGTACTTC. Its translation is CSARTGTVYNEQYF. This sequence joins TRBV20-1 and TRBJ2-1; tentative D call: TRBD2 (6 bases). The J call is in doubt because the DNA end fits TRBJ2-7 better. Germline lookup yields CDR1 DFQATT and CDR2 SNEGSKA (reference sequence). The CDR3 runs to 14 residues.

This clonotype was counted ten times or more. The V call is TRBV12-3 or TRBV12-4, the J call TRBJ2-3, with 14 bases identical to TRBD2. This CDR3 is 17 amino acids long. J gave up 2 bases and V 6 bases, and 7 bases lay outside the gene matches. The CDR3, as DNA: TGTGCCAGCAGCCGAAGACTAGCGGGAGGGTTCACAGATACGCAGTATTTT. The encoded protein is CASSRRLAGGFTDTQYF.

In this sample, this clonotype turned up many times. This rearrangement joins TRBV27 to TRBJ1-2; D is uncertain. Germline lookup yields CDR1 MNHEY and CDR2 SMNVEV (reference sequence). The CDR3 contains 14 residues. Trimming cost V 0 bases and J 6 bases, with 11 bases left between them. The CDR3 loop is CASSLSLQHNGYTF. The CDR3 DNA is TGTGCCAGCAGTTTATCCTTACAACATAATGGCTACACCTTC.

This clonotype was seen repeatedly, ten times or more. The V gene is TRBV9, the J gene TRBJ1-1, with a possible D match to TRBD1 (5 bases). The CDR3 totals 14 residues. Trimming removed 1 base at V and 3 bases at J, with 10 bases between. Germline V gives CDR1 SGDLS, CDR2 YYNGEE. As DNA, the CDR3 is TGTGCCAGCAGCGTACGGGGGTACGACACTGAAGCTTTCTTT. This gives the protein CASSVRGYDTEAFF.

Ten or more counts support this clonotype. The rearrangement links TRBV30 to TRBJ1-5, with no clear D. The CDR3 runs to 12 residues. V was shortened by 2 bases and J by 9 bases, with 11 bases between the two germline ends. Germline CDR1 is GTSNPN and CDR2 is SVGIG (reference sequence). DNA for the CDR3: TGTGCCTGGAGTACACGGAGCGGGCCCCAGCATTTT. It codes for CAWSTRSGPQHF.

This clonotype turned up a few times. The CDR3 region is CASSSTDSGNTIYF. CDR3 DNA: TGTGCCAGCAGCTCGACGGACTCTGGAAACACCATATATTTT. The chain uses TRBV3-1 and TRBJ1-3; D gene unclear. Germline lookup yields CDR1 LGHDT and CDR2 YNNKEL (reference sequence). V lost 5 bases to trimming and J lost 0 bases, with 8 bases between them. This CDR3 contains 14 residues.

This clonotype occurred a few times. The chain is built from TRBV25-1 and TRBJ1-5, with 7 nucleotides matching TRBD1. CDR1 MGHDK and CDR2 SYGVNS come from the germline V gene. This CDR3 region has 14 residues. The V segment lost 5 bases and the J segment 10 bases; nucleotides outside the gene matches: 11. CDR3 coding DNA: TGTGCCAGCAGTCGCCAGGGGGAGGATAAACCCCAGCATTTT. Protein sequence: CASSRQGEDKPQHF.